Given below is one T cell receptor beta chain in context. The data originate from a study of blood T cell repertoires in COVID-19. Across the study: COVID-19 samples, acute and convalescent, were from the United States, Italy and Spain. PBMCs, B-cell-depleted T cells, or T cells were the source of the cDNA or gDNA that made up the material.

Authors' methods: Estimated nucleated cell counts came from reference gene primer amplification. Profiled with immunoSEQ multiplex PCR; TCRdb holds only in-frame clones, not every one. V and J calls and clone size are those listed in that table; D and trimming were worked out from the DNA. In the table there are some 71,000 clones, more than 80% of which are singletons. The CDR3 is made up of 14 amino acids. V was trimmed by 2 bases and J by 3 bases, leaving 9 bases between them. Germline V gives CDR1 SGHRS, CDR2 YFSETQ. Seattle-derived patients entered the study during active infection and were followed longitudinally.

Sequenced material: peripheral blood. The chain employs TRBV5-1 and TRBJ1-5; D unresolved. This clonotype was obtained from a man aged 50 to 59 with COVID-19, enrolled during active disease. The CDR3 is CASSLESTNQPQHF. The CDR3 DNA follows: TGCGCCAGCAGCTTAGAAAGCACCAATCAGCCCCAGCATTTT.